The T cell receptor (beta chain) described here comes from a study of T cells in Graves' hyperthyroidism and ophthalmopathy. Researchers amplified the TCR beta CDR3 regions from RNA transcripts. TCR CDR3 underwent first-round RT-PCR with the HTBI primer set. TCRdb analysed the multiplex PCR reads with MiXCR anew, one entry per CDR3 protein. The sample includes fewer than 450,000 distinct CDR3 sequences, about 18% of them seen just once. The CDR3 has 16 residues. Germline CDR1 reads DFQATT; CDR2 reads SNEGSKA (reference sequence). Trimming shortened V by 4 bases and J by 2 bases, and 19 bases separated the two germline ends.

The sequenced sample consisted of blood. The sequence came from a woman aged 30 to 39 with Graves' hyperthyroidism that later progressed to Graves' ophthalmopathy. The chain links TRBV20-1 to TRBJ2-3; tentatively, D is TRBD2 (6 bases). CDR3 sequence (DNA): TGCAGTGCTACGGACCTGGGGCTAGCGTTCACAGATACGCAGTATTTT. Translation: CSATDLGLAFTDTQYF.